The 10 T cell receptor beta chains given below trace back to one sample, sequenced in a study of blood T cell repertoires in COVID-19. The assay was immunoSEQ multiplex PCR, and TCRdb's table has in-frame clones only and misses some. The sample shows roughly 500,000 clones, roughly 90% of them seen only once. Sequencing was performed on PBMCs or T cells enriched from blood (not recorded which). Every receptor here comes from a woman aged 35 to 49 who had recovered from COVID-19.

The table lists this clone with a count of one. The V gene is TRBV10-3, the J gene TRBJ2-2; D is possibly TRBD2 (6 bases). In germline, CDR1 is ENHRY, CDR2 SYGVKD. Trimming took 4 bases from V and 6 from J, leaving 18 bases between them. This CDR3 contains 16 residues. This CDR3 reads CAISGPLGGEAGELFF. The CDR3 nucleotides are TGTGCCATCAGTGGCCCCCTGGGTGGGGAGGCCGGGGAGCTGTTTTTT.

V is TRBV5-1 and J is TRBJ2-2; no firm D call. Germline V gene lookup returns CDR1 SGHRS and CDR2 YFSETQ. V was shortened by 4 bases and J by 9 bases, with 7 bases between the two germline ends. The CDR3 is made up of 11 amino acids. The CDR3 is CASSSTRELFF. CDR3 DNA sequence: TGCGCCAGCAGCAGTACAAGGGAGCTGTTTTTT.

This clone was counted only a few times. The chain links TRBV2 to TRBJ1-2; 7 nucleotides line up with TRBD1. Germline V lookup: CDR1 SNHLY, CDR2 FYNNEI. The CDR3 is 14 residues long. V lost 1 base, J lost 3 bases, and 2 bases stayed unmatched. CDR3 sequence: CASSEGGGYYGYTF. DNA for the CDR3: TGTGCCAGCAGTGAAGGAGGGGGCTACTATGGCTACACCTTC.

The table lists this clone with a few counts. The chain employs TRBV7-9 and TRBJ2-5, with 7 bases that match TRBD2. V was clipped by 0 bases and J by 2 bases; unmatched bases: 0. CDR1 SEHNR and CDR2 FQNEAQ come from the germline V gene (reference sequence). The CDR3 consists of 14 residues. CDR3 in amino acids: CASSLAGGQETQYF. Written as DNA, the CDR3 is TGTGCCAGCAGCTTAGCGGGAGGGCAAGAGACCCAGTACTTC.

The chain is built from TRBV7-2 and TRBJ1-1; D may be TRBD1 (5 bases). Germline assignment: CDR1 SGHTA and CDR2 FQGNSA. V lost 1 base and J 0 bases, leaving 9 bases between the germline ends. The CDR3 loop spans 15 amino acids. The CDR3 nucleotides read TGTGCCAGCAGCTTAGATCAGGGTGTGAACACTGAAGCTTTCTTT. Translating it yields CASSLDQGVNTEAFF. Variable domain in full (rest from reference TRBV7-2 and TRBJ1-1): GAGVSQSPSNKVTEKGKDVELRCDPISGHTALYWYRQSLGQGLEFLIYFQGNSAPDKSGLPSDRFSAERTGGSVSTLTIQRTQQEDSAVYLCASSLDQGVNTEAFFGQGTRLTVV.

The rearrangement joins TRBV9 to TRBJ2-1; no definite D call. Germline V lookup: CDR1 SGDLS, CDR2 YYNGEE. CDR3 size: 11 residues. The V end lost 4 bases, the J end lost 4 bases, and 3 bases lay between the germline ends. Here the CDR3 DNA reads TGTGCCAGCAGCCCATACAATGAGCAGTTCTTC. This sequence encodes CASSPYNEQFF.

The rearrangement joins TRBV11-3 to TRBJ2-7; weak D call: TRBD1 (6 bases). The CDR3 runs to 17 residues. Trimming stripped 0 bases from V and 6 bases from J, with 21 bases between. The germline V gene encodes CDR1 SGHNT and CDR2 YENEEA. The CDR3 spells CASSLDQGRTIIGEQYF. CDR3 in DNA: TGTGCCAGCAGCTTAGATCAGGGGCGGACCATAATAGGCGAGCAGTACTTC.

The chain links TRBV5-1 to TRBJ2-1, with D tentatively TRBD2 (5 bases). This CDR3 spans 12 amino acids. Deletions cut 5 bases from V and 7 bases from J, with 10 bases between. Germline V gene lookup returns CDR1 SGHRS and CDR2 YFSETQ. CDR3 nucleotide sequence: TGCGCCAGCAGTGAACGCGGGAATGAGCAGTTCTTC. Its translation is CASSERGNEQFF.

The V call is TRBV7-2, the J call TRBJ1-1; D ambiguous. V dropped 4 bases and J dropped 8 bases, with 8 bases sitting between them. CDR3 length: 11 residues. CDR1 SGHTA and CDR2 FQGNSA come from the germline V gene. The CDR3 is CASSWYQEAFF. For the CDR3, the DNA is TGTGCCAGCAGCTGGTATCAGGAAGCTTTCTTT.

The V and J genes are TRBV6-5 and TRBJ1-1; 8 positions match TRBD1. This CDR3 comprises 13 residues. Germline lookup yields CDR1 MNHEY and CDR2 SVGAGI. Germline trimming cut 6 bases from V and 8 bases from J; bases unmatched to any gene: 8. The CDR3 loop reads CASREDRASEAFF. DNA of the CDR3: TGTGCCAGCAGAGAGGACAGGGCTTCCGAAGCTTTCTTT.